Each of the 2 T cell receptor beta chains below was sequenced from the same sample in a study of blood T cell repertoires in COVID-19 (dated by TCRdb to 2020 to 2022). Receptors were amplified or captured by the immunoSEQ multiplex PCR assay. The table comes from immuneACCESS by way of TCRdb, which keeps in-frame sequences with V and J called. Part of the clones is missing from these tables; in studies checked, under half for an unresolved V gene and the rest for unknown reasons. The sample table records approximately 200,000 clones; roughly nine tenths of these occur just once. The ten largest account for less than 3.5% of the sample. The specimen was peripheral blood. Receptors originate from a woman aged 25 to 39 with active or convalescent COVID-19.

This chain connects TRBV3-1 (or the pseudogene TRBV3-2) to TRBJ1-2; D is undetermined. Trimming pared 1 base from V and 2 bases from J, leaving 8 bases between. This CDR3 is built from 14 residues. CDR1 is LGHDT, CDR2 YNNKEL, per germline (reference sequence). The CDR3 loop reads CASSQVGRNYGYTF. The CDR3 DNA is TGTGCCAGCAGCCAAGTTGGCAGAAACTATGGCTACACCTTC.

The J gene is TRBJ2-1, the V gene TRBV19; D possibly corresponds to TRBD1 (5 bases). Germline V gives CDR1 LNHDA, CDR2 SQIVND (reference sequence). The CDR3 consists of 14 residues. Trimming took 7 bases from V and 2 from J, leaving 12 bases between them. The CDR3 sequence: CASTEDSAYNEQFF. The CDR3 coding sequence is TGTGCCAGTACCGAAGACAGTGCCTACAATGAGCAGTTCTTC.